The entry below describes one T cell receptor (beta chain). As yet, its antigen is unknown. This specimen comes from a study of post-analysis software for immune sequencing data. CDR1 MNHNS and CDR2 SASEGT come from the germline V gene. The CDR3 consists of 16 residues. V was shortened by 1 base and J by 1 base, with 11 bases between the two germline ends. Unique molecular identifiers featured in each of the TCR beta cDNA libraries. There were about 1 to 10 million T cells, and 480,000 or so cDNA molecules came from them. MiXCR was run by TCRdb on the PCR reads, yielding one entry per CDR3 protein. This repertoire shows approximately 630,000 distinct CDR3 sequences, approximately 60% found once; its top ten account for around 11%. Notes on the study in general: Those samples that were prepared in the same batch co-clustered strongly by F measure. The study found significantly lower normalized Chao1 diversity in multiple sclerosis patients than in controls. There were several TRBV segments more frequent in patients than controls, and TRBV5-6, TRBV5-1 and TRBV20-1 were among them.

V gene TRBV6-1 combines with J gene TRBJ2-4; D not resolved. The clonotype originates from a girl aged 2 to 10 with multiple sclerosis. Sequencing was performed on blood. The CDR3 coding sequence is TGTGCCAGCAGTGAAGAAGAAGGGCTGGCCAAAAACATTCAGTACTTC. Its translation: CASSEEEGLAKNIQYF.